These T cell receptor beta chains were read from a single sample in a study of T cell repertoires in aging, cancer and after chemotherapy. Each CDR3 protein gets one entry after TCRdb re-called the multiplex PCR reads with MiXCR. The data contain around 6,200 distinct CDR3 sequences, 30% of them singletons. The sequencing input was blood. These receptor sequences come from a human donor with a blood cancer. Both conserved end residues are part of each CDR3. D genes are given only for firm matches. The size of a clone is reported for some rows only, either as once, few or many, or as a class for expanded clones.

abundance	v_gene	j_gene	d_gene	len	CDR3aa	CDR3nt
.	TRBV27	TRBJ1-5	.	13	CASSFGGNQHQHF	TGTGCCAGCAGTTTTGGGGGCAATCAGCACCAGCATTTT
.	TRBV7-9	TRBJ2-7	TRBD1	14	CASSPRDRSYEQYF	TGTGCCAGCAGCCCACGGGACAGATCCTACGAGCAGTACTTC
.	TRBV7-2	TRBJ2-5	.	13	CASSLVTGETQYF	TGTGCCAGCAGCTTAGTCACGGGGGAGACCCAGTACTTC
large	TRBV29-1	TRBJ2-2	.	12	CSVELDGGELFF	TGCAGCGTTGAATTGGATGGTGGGGAGCTGTTTTTT
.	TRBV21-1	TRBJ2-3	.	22	CASSRRPGTSGIGYIRPDTQYF	TGTGCCAGCAGCCGCCGGCCAGGGACTAGCGGGATTGGGTATATTCGTCCAGATACGCAGTATTTT
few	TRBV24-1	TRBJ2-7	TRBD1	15	CATSDPGTGGSEQYF	TGTGCCACCAGTGACCCCGGGACAGGGGGCTCCGAGCAGTACTTC
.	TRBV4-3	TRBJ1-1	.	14	CASSTRVTNTEAFF	TGTGCCAGCAGCACCCGGGTCACAAACACTGAAGCTTTCTTT
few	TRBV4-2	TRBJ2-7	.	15	CASSQFAGSSYEQYF	TGTGCCAGCAGCCAGTTCGCGGGATCCTCCTACGAGCAGTACTTC
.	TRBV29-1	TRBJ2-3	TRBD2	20	CSAQSPHGTSGRARTDTQYF	TGCAGCGCTCAATCGCCCCACGGGACTAGCGGGAGGGCCAGGACAGATACGCAGTATTTT
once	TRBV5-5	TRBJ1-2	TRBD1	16	CASSFYRGGGEYGYTF	TGTGCCAGCAGCTTCTACAGGGGCGGCGGGGAGTATGGCTACACCTTC
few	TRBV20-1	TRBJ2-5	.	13	CSARGGLQETQYF	TGCAGTGCTAGAGGGGGGCTTCAAGAGACCCAGTACTTC
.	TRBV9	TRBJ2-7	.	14	CASSVVERTYEQYF	TGTGCCAGCAGCGTAGTCGAACGAACCTACGAGCAGTACTTC
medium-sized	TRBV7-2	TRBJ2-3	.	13	CASSPQQGRTQYF	TGTGCCAGCAGCCCCCAACAGGGGAGGACGCAGTATTTT
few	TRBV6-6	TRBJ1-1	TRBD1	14	CASSYGTGGTEAFF	TGTGCCAGCAGTTACGGGACAGGCGGCACTGAAGCTTTCTTT
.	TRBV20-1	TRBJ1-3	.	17	CSARDLELGSSGNTIYF	TGCAGTGCTAGAGATCTTGAGTTGGGAAGCTCTGGAAACACCATATATTTT
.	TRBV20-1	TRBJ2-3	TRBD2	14	CSSRTSGLGDTQYF	TGCAGTTCGCGGACTAGCGGGCTGGGAGATACGCAGTATTTT
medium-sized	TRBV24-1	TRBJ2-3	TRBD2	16	CATSDPTSGGAGSQYF	TGTGCCACCAGTGATCCAACTAGCGGAGGGGCAGGTTCGCAGTATTTT
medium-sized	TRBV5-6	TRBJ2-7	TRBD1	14	CASRWGQGFNEQYF	TGTGCCAGCAGATGGGGACAGGGGTTCAACGAGCAGTACTTC
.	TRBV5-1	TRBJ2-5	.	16	CASSPGSLVGEETQYF	TGCGCCAGCAGCCCGGGGAGCCTAGTGGGGGAAGAGACCCAGTACTTC
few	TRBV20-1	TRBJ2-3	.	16	CSAKLPRGAPSDTQYF	TGCAGTGCCAAACTCCCCCGGGGGGCCCCGTCAGATACGCAGTATTTT
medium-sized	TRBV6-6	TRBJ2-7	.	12	CASSLTDYEQYF	TGTGCCAGCAGTCTGACAGATTACGAGCAGTACTTC
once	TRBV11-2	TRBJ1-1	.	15	CASSTHSGLNTEAFF	TGTGCCAGCAGCACTCACTCAGGGTTGAACACTGAAGCTTTCTTT
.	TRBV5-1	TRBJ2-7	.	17	CASSLAANDRGPYEQYF	TGCGCCAGCAGCTTGGCCGCTAATGATCGAGGGCCCTACGAGCAGTACTTC
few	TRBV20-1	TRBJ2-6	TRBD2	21	CSARDPSRGRAQYAGANVLTF	TGCAGTGCTAGAGATCCCTCCCGCGGGAGGGCCCAGTACGCTGGGGCCAACGTCCTGACTTTC
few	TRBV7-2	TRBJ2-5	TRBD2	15	CASSSLAGVSETQYF	TGTGCCAGCAGCTCATTAGCGGGAGTTAGCGAGACCCAGTACTTC
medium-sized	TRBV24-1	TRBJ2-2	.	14	CATSQQLNTGELFF	TGTGCCACCAGTCAACAGCTTAACACCGGGGAGCTGTTTTTT
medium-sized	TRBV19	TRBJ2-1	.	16	CASSIDGGPSNNEQFF	TGTGCCAGTAGTATAGATGGAGGGCCATCAAACAATGAGCAGTTCTTC
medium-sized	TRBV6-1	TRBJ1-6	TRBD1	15	CASSDMTGNNSPLHF	TGTGCCAGCAGTGATATGACAGGGAATAATTCACCCCTCCACTTT
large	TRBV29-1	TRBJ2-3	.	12	CSVLEGTDTQYF	TGCAGCGTTCTCGAGGGAACAGATACGCAGTATTTT
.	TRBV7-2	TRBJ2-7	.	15	CASSLVSVSPYEQYF	TGTGCCAGCAGCTTAGTCAGCGTTTCGCCTTACGAGCAGTACTTC
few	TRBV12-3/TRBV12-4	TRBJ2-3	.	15	CASSLRRFFTDTQYF	TGTGCCAGCAGTTTACGCAGGTTTTTCACAGATACGCAGTATTTT
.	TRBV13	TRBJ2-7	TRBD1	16	CASSQEVGTGTYEQYF	TGTGCCAGCAGCCAAGAGGTCGGGACAGGAACCTACGAGCAGTACTTC
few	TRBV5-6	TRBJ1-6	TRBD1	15	CASSLVARGDSPLHF	TGTGCCAGCAGCTTGGTCGCCAGGGGGGATTCACCCCTCCACTTT
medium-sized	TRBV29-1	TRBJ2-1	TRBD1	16	CSVEDGGQGVSDEQFF	TGCAGCGTTGAAGATGGGGGACAGGGAGTTTCCGATGAGCAGTTCTTC
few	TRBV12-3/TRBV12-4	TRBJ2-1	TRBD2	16	CASRRPGLAVGGEQFF	TGTGCCAGCCGGAGGCCGGGACTAGCGGTGGGGGGTGAGCAGTTCTTC
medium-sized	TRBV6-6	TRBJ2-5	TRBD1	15	CASSYDRGREETQYF	TGTGCCAGCAGTTACGACAGGGGGCGAGAAGAGACCCAGTACTTC
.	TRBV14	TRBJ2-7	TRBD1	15	CASSQEPGQYYEQYF	TGTGCCAGCAGCCAAGAACCGGGACAGTACTACGAGCAGTACTTC
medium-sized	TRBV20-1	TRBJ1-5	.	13	CSAVGQLNQPQHF	TGCAGTGCTGTTGGACAGCTCAATCAGCCCCAGCATTTT